This T cell receptor (beta chain) was documented in a study of T cell responses to AZD1222 COVID-19 vaccine (dated by TCRdb to the early 2020s). About the study as a whole: AZD1222 recipients with second doses at about 4 weeks or about 12 weeks were pooled, because spike-specific TCR depth and breadth did not differ between schedules. TCR sequencing was performed for approximately 240 trial participants, of whom around 200 were given two doses of AZD1222 and approximately 26 were given two doses of MenACWY control vaccine. Trial participants were enrolled by age into subgroups of 18-55, 56-69 and 70-plus years, and approximately 150, 30 and 60 TCR-sequenced participants, respectively, were included in these subgroups.

Trimming costs V 7 bases and J 3 bases, and their ends lie 13 bases apart. The CDR3 contains 13 residues, cysteine and phenylalanine counted. The retained sequence is limited to the CDR3, 39 bases, with the frame set at the first base. Details on this clone: Its antigen is still unknown. There are no base qualities to consult, and no much larger clone falls within one base.

The CDR3 regions of human TCRbeta chains were analyzed by immunosequencing. The study's own analysis went as follows. Repertoire TCRs were matched against a reference library of SARS-CoV-2-specific TCRs generated with the MIRA antigen-specificity platform. Breadth meant the fraction of unique TCRs that were SARS-CoV-2-associated, whereas depth meant the fraction of total T cells that were SARS-CoV-2-associated. Using the MIRA data, each spike-specific TCR was assigned both to the spike region to which the TCR was reactive and to a CD4 or CD8 class. Log10-transformed breadth and depth values were compared by one-way ANOVA with Sidak's multiple comparisons tests. TCRdb limited this immuneACCESS table to in-frame rearrangements with V and J called. A share of clones is missing; checked studies link under half to unresolved V genes, and the rest is unexplained. The DNA was the basis for D and trimming; V, J and clone size are from that table. The sample records 95,000 to 100,000 clones, approximately 84% of which are singletons. The ten largest make up 16% of the sample.

The label giving this sample's time point can be read as: baseline before first vaccination. Vaccinee samples were obtained from the UK trials COV001 and COV002, which included a single-blind randomized controlled phase 2/3 trial of AZD1222 (ChAdOx1 nCoV-19) in healthy adults. For TCRbeta chain sequencing, PBMC samples from trial participants were taken at day 0 and at day 28 after the second dose. Study-wide conclusions, independent of this receptor: In the small 56-69-year group, the increase in depth fell short of significance, most likely because of low power. No day 14 peak-response samples were available, so repertoires were characterized only after the peak T cell response. The vaccine-associated CD4 TCRs covered the entire spike protein, and the dominant responses fell in regions 160-218 and 743-854. Participants were mostly white British, with more females than males. The authors suggested clonal diversity may have been underestimated. A significant rise in spike-specific TCR breadth and depth was observed after two AZD1222 doses relative to day 0 and relative to MenACWY recipients. Epitopes outside the regions mutated in the B.1.351 and B.1.1.7 variants were reportedly recognized by nearly half of the unique spike-specific TCRs. Only a handful of AZD1222 recipients were SARS-CoV-2 seropositive at baseline, limiting conclusions about previously exposed vaccinees.

This sequence uses TRBV12-3 or TRBV12-4 and TRBJ2-7; the D segment could be TRBD2, given 6 matching bases. The TCR originated in an adult in good health. The sequencing here drew on peripheral blood, taken on day 0 of AZD1222 vaccination. The CDR3 protein sequence reads: CASTAGWGYEQYF. DNA sequence: TGTGCCAGCACGGCGGGGTGGGGCTACGAGCAGTACTTC.